This T cell receptor beta chain came from a study of blood T cell repertoires in COVID-19. CDR3 length: 15 residues. The V end lost 6 bases, the J end lost 3 bases, and 15 bases lay between the germline ends. Germline loops: CDR1 MNHEY, CDR2 SVGEGT. Authors' analysis steps: Amplified reference gene primers provided the basis for estimating nucleated cell counts. Assay used: immunoSEQ multiplex PCR; TCRdb lists only in-frame clones, some missing. V and J calls and clone size follow that table, whereas D and trimming were derived from the DNA. The top ten clones hold roughly 15% of a sample with 220,000 or so clones, nearly 90% of them seen once. Enrolled through a virtual design, the participants were between 18 and 89 years of age and came from 24 US areas.

The sample was PBMCs or T cells enriched from blood (not recorded which). The chain has TRBV6-2 or TRBV6-3 and TRBJ2-1; possibly TRBD1 for D (6 bases). This TCR was sampled from a man between 25 and 39 years old who had been exposed to COVID-19. The CDR3 reads CASSTDRPIYNEQFF. CDR3 nucleotide sequence: TGTGCCAGCAGCACCGACAGGCCGATCTACAATGAGCAGTTCTTC.